This T cell receptor beta chain was sequenced during a study of blood T cell repertoires in COVID-19. The overall study: Whether acute or convalescent, the COVID-19 samples came from the United States, Italy and Spain.

Trimming removed 4 bases from V and 5 bases from J, with 9 bases in between. Germline V gives CDR1 LGHDT, CDR2 YNNKEL (reference sequence). The CDR3 covers 14 residues. Measured with immunoSEQ multiplex PCR; TCRdb has only the in-frame clones, and not every one. Counted here are some 250,000 clones, more than 75% occurring once; the ten biggest clones make up roughly 4.9%. Sequences were obtained from peripheral blood. This chain connects TRBV3-1 (or the pseudogene TRBV3-2) to TRBJ1-6; D is uncertain. This sequence originates from an older woman with COVID-19, enrolled during active disease. Here the CDR3 DNA reads TGTGCCAGCAGCCTTTATCGAGATAATTCACCCCTCCACTTT. Translated: CASSLYRDNSPLHF.